Each of the 10 T cell receptor beta chains below was sequenced from the same sample in a study of vaccination effects on CD4 cells after COVID-19. Having been cultured for less than 13 days, the cells underwent CD4+ T cell isolation. Either the BNT162b2 or mRNA-1273 vaccine was given to participants in two doses. Only in-frame clones appear in the TCRdb table, and some are missing; sequencing was by immunoSEQ multiplex PCR. Found here are 43,000 or so clones, around 70% of them singletons; the top ten hold about 6.7%. These receptors have no identified antigens. Specimen: CD4+ T cells from PBMCs cultured without peptide, collected after COVID-19 vaccination. These receptors originate from a human donor who received a COVID-19 vaccine.

The chain uses TRBV18 and TRBJ1-3; D is possibly TRBD1 (5 bases). Germline assignment: CDR1 KGHSH and CDR2 LQKENI. Trimming stripped 3 bases from V and 0 bases from J, with 9 bases between. CDR3 length: 15 residues. CDR3 DNA: TGTGCCAGCTCACCCCAGGGTCTCTCTGGAAACACCATATATTTT. This codes for CASSPQGLSGNTIYF.

The V gene is TRBV14, the J gene TRBJ2-1; 13 nucleotides agree with TRBD2. The CDR3 is 15 amino acids. The V segment lost 3 bases and the J segment 6 bases; nucleotides outside the gene matches: 2. CDR1 and CDR2 from the germline V gene are SGHDN and FVKESK. In DNA, the CDR3 is TGTGCCAGCAGCCAGAGACTAGCGGGGGGCAATGAGCAGTTCTTC. This translates into CASSQRLAGGNEQFF.

V usage is TRBV12-5 and J usage is TRBJ1-5, with 7 bases matching TRBD1. After removal of 0 bases from V and 5 bases from J, the junction contained 7 bases not matched to a gene. The CDR3 is 16 amino acids. Per germline, CDR1 LGHNT and CDR2 FRNRAP. The CDR3: CASGLVRSGGDQPQHF. The CDR3 DNA is TGTGCTAGTGGTTTGGTGAGGTCAGGGGGGGATCAGCCCCAGCATTTT.

The V call is TRBV18, the J call TRBJ2-6; D gene unclear. V was cut by 1 base and J by 0 bases, with 13 bases left in between. The CDR3 is 18 residues long. Germline V CDR1 and CDR2: KGHSH, LQKENI. For the CDR3, the DNA is TGTGCCAGCTCACCACGCGGCCTTTCCTACTCTGGGGCCAACGTCCTGACTTTC. This sequence encodes CASSPRGLSYSGANVLTF.

V usage is TRBV25-1 and J usage is TRBJ1-5; TRBD1 aligns across 7 bases. Germline V lookup: CDR1 MGHDK, CDR2 SYGVNS. The J segment lost 0 bases and the V segment lost 2 bases, leaving 10 bases of the junction unmatched. The CDR3 loop spans 18 amino acids. As DNA, the CDR3 is TGTGCCAGCAGTGAAGGGGGGAGGAGACAGGGTAGCAATCAGCCCCAGCATTTT. Its protein is CASSEGGRRQGSNQPQHF. The full variable domain, completed using reference TRBV25-1 and TRBJ1-5, is EADIYQTPRYLVIGTGKKITLECSQTMGHDKMYWYQQDPGMELHLIHYSYGVNSTEKGDLSSESTVSRIRTEHFPLTLESARPSHTSQYLCASSEGGRRQGSNQPQHFGDGTRLSIL.

The genes are TRBV6-2 or TRBV6-3 and TRBJ2-5, with TRBD2 as a possible D gene (5 bases). CDR3 size: 16 residues. V lost 2 bases and J lost 3, with 16 bases in between. CDR1 and CDR2 (germline): MNHEY, SVGEGT. CDR3 in amino acids: CASSYVTGVFEETQYF. The CDR3 region has the DNA TGTGCCAGCAGTTACGTAACCGGGGTCTTCGAAGAGACCCAGTACTTC.

This chain links TRBV29-1 with TRBJ1-2; the match to TRBD1 covers 8 bases. Germline V gives CDR1 SQVTM, CDR2 ANQGSEA. The CDR3 sequence is 15 residues long. V was pared by 0 bases and J by 6 bases, with 9 bases of the junction left unmatched. The CDR3 reads CSVEEWTGTYNGYTF. DNA for the CDR3: TGCAGCGTTGAAGAGTGGACAGGGACCTACAATGGCTACACCTTC. Supplemented by reference TRBV29-1 and TRBJ1-2, the full variable domain reads SAVISQKPSRDICQRGTSLTIQCQVDSQVTMMFWYRQQPGQSLTLIATANQGSEATYESGFVIDKFPISRPNLTFSTLTVSNMSPEDSSIYLCSVEEWTGTYNGYTFGSGTRLTVV.

The CDR3 loop reads CASSVRDSGSPYEQYF. CDR3 sequence (DNA): TGTGCCAGCAGCGTAAGGGATAGCGGGAGCCCCTACGAGCAGTACTTC. This chain uses TRBV9 with TRBJ2-7; 9 nucleotides agree with TRBD2. V lost 1 base and J lost 2; bases outside the gene matches: 7. Germline V lookup: CDR1 SGDLS, CDR2 YYNGEE. This CDR3 spans 16 amino acids.

There are a few counts of this clone. V is TRBV6-7 and J is TRBJ2-7; D possibly corresponds to TRBD1 (6 bases). TRBV6-7 belongs to the ORF category, with a function that is uncertain. The CDR3 is made up of 17 amino acids. Trimming took 0 bases from V and 4 from J, leaving 19 bases between them. The CDR3 spells CASSYSPGTPGLYEQYF. The CDR3, as DNA: TGTGCCAGCAGTTACTCTCCCGGGACACCGGGCCTGTACGAGCAGTACTTC.

The CDR3 DNA reads as TGTGCCAGCAGCGCTTATGAGTATGGCTACACCTTC. Translation: CASSAYEYGYTF. The J gene is TRBJ1-2, the V gene TRBV11-2; no clear D. The CDR3 sequence is 12 residues long. Trimming removed 5 bases at V and 5 bases at J, with 9 bases between. Germline-derived CDR1 and CDR2 are SGHAT and FQNNGV.